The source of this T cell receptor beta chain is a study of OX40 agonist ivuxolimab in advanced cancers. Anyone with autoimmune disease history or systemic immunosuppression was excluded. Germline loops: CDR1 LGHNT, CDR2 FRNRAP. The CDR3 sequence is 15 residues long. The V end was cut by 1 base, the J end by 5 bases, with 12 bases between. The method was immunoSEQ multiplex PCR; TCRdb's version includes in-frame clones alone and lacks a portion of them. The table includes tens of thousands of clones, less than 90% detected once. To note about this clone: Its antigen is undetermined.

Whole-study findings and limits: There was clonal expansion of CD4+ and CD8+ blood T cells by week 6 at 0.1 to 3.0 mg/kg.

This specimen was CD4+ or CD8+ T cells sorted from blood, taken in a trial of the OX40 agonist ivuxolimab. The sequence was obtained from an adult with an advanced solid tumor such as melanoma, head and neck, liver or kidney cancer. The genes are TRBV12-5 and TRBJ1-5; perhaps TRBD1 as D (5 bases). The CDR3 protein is CASGLGQLQDQPQHF. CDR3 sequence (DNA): TGTGCTAGTGGTTTGGGACAGTTACAAGATCAGCCCCAGCATTTT.